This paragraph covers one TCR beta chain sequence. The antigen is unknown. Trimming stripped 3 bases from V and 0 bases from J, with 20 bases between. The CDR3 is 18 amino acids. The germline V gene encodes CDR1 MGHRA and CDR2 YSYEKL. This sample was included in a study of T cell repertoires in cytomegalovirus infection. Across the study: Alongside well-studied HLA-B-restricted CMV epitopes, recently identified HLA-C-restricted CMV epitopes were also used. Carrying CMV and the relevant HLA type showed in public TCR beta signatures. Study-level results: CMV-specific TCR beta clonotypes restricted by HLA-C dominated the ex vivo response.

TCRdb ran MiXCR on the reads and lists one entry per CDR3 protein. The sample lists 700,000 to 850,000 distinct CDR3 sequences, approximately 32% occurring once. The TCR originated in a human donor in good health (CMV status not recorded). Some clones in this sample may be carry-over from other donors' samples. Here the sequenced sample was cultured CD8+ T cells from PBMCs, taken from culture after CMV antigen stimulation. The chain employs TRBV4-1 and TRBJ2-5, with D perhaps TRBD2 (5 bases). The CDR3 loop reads CASSQDSFLRGYQETQYF. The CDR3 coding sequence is TGCGCCAGCAGCCAGGACTCATTTTTACGGGGATACCAAGAGACCCAGTACTTC.